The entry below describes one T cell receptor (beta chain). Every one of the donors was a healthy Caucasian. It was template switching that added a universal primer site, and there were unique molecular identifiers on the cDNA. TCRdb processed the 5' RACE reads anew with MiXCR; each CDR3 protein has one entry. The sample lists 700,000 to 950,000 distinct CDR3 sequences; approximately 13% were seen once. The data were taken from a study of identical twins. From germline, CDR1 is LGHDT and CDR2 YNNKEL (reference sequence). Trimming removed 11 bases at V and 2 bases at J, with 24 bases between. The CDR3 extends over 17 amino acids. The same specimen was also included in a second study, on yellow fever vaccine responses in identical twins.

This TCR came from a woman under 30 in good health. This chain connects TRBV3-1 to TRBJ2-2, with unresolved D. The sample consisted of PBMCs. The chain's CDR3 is CASSPSPRRKNTGELFF. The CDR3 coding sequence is TGTGCCTCCAGCCCCTCCCCTCGGCGGAAAAACACCGGGGAGCTGTTTTTT. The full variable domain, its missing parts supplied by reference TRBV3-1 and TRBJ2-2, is DTAVSQTPKYLVTQMGNDKSIKCEQNLGHDTMYWYKQDSKKFLKIMFSYNNKELIINETVPNRFSPKSPDKAHLNLHINSLELGDSAVYFCASSPSPRRKNTGELFFGEGSRLTVL.